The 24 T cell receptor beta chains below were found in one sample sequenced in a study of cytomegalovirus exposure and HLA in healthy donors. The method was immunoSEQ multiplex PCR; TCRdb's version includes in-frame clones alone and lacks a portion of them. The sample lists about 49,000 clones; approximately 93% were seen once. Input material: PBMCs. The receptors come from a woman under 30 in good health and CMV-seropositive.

The CDR3 sequence is CAWSGLYSNQPQHF. Here the CDR3 DNA reads TGTGCCTGGAGTGGGCTGTATAGCAATCAGCCCCAGCATTTT. The chain recombines TRBV30 with TRBJ1-5; unclear D gene. V lost 1 base and J 0 bases, leaving 7 bases between the germline ends. The germline V gene encodes CDR1 GTSNPN and CDR2 SVGIG (reference sequence). The CDR3 has 14 amino acids.

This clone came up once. In DNA, the CDR3 is TGTGCCAGCAGTTCCCCGCTTAGGAGCTCCTACAATGAGCAGTTCTTC. Translated, it gives CASSSPLRSSYNEQFF. This chain joins TRBV27 and TRBJ2-1; D gene ambiguous. Trimming removed 4 bases at V and 0 bases at J, with 13 bases between. Per germline, CDR1 MNHEY and CDR2 SMNVEV (reference sequence). The CDR3 sequence is 16 residues long.

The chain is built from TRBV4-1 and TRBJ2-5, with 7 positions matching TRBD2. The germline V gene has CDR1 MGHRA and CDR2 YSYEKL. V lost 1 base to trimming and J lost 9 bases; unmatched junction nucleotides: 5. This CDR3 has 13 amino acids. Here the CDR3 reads CASSQGREGPQYF. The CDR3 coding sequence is TGCGCCAGCAGCCAAGGGAGGGAGGGACCCCAGTACTTC.

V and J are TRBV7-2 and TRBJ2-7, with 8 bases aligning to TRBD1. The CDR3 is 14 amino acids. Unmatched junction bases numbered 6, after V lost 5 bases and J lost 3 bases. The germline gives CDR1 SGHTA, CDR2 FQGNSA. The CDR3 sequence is CASSLGQGFYEQYF. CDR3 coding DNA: TGTGCCAGCAGCCTTGGACAGGGATTCTACGAGCAGTACTTC.

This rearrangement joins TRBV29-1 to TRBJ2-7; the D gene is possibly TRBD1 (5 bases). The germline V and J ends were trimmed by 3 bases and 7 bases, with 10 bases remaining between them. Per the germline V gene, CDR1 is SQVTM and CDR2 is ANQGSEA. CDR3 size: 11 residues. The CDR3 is CSVETANEQYF. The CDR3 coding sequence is TGCAGCGTTGAGACAGCTAATGAGCAGTACTTC.

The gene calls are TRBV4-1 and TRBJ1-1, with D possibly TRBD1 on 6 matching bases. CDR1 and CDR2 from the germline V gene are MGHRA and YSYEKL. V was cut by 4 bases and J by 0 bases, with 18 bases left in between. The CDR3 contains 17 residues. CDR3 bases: TGCGCCAGCAGCCTCGCGCAGACGGGGGGGCTGAACACTGAAGCTTTCTTT. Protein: CASSLAQTGGLNTEAFF.

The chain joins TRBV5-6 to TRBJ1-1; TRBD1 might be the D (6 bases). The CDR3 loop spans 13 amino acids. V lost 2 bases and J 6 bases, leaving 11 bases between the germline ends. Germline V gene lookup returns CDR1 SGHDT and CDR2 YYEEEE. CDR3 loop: CASSFGPGAEAFF. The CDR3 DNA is TGTGCCAGCAGCTTTGGACCAGGGGCTGAAGCTTTCTTT.

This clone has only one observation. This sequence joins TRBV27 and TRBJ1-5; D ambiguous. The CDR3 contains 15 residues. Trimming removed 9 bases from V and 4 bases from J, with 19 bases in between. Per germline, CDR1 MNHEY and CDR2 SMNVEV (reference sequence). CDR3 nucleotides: TGTGCCAGTCTCAGGCACTTCGCTTATAATCAGCCCCAGCATTTT. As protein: CASLRHFAYNQPQHF.

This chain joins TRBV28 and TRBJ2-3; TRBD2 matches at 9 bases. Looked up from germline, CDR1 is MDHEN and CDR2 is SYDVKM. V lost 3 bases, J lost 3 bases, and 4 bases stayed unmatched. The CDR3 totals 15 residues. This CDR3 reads CASSFLAGETDTQYF. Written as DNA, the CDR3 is TGTGCCAGCAGTTTTTTAGCGGGAGAGACAGATACGCAGTATTTT.

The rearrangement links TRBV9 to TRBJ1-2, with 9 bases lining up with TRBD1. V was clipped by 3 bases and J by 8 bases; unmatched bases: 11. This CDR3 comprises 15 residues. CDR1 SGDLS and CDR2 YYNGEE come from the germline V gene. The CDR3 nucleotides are TGTGCCAGCAGCGAGAGACCGGGACAGGGTAGGGGCTACACCTTC. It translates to CASSERPGQGRGYTF.

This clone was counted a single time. In nucleotides, the CDR3 is TGTGCCAGTAGTAAAGCCTCACCGAACACCGGGGAGCTGTTTTTT. It is translated as CASSKASPNTGELFF. J is TRBJ2-2 and V is TRBV19, with D uncertain. This CDR3 is 15 amino acids long. V was trimmed by 4 bases and J by 0 bases, leaving 9 bases between them. CDR1 is LNHDA and CDR2 is SQIVND in the germline V gene (reference sequence). Together with reference TRBV19 and TRBJ2-2, the CDR3 gives the full variable domain: DGGITQSPKYLFRKEGQNVTLSCEQNLNHDAMYWYRQDPGQGLRLIYYSQIVNDFQKGDIAEGYSVSREKKESFPLTVTSAQKNPTAFYLCASSKASPNTGELFFGEGSRLTVL.

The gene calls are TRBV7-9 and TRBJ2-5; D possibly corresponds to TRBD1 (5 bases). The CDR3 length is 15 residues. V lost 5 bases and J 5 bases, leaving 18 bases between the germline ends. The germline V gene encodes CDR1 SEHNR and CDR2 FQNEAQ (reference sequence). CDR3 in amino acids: CASSPWMDSGETQYF. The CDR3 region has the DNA TGTGCCAGCAGCCCATGGATGGATTCAGGGGAGACCCAGTACTTC.

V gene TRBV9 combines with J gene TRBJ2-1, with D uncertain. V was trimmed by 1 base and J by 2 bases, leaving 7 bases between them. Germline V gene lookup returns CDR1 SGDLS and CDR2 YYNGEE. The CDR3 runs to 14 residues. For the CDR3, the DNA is TGTGCCAGCAGCGTAAGCGCGACCTACAATGAGCAGTTCTTC. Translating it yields CASSVSATYNEQFF. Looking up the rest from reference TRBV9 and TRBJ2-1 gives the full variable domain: DSGVTQTPKHLITATGQRVTLRCSPRSGDLSVYWYQQSLDQGLQFLIQYYNGEERAKGNILERFSAQQFPDLHSELNLSSLELGDSALYFCASSVSATYNEQFFGPGTRLTVL.

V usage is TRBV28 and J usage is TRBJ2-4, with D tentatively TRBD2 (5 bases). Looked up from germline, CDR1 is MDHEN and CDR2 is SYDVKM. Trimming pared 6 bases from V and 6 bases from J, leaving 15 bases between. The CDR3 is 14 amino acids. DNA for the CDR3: TGTGCCAGCAGCTCCACAGCCCGGGGAAACATTCAGTACTTC. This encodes CASSSTARGNIQYF.

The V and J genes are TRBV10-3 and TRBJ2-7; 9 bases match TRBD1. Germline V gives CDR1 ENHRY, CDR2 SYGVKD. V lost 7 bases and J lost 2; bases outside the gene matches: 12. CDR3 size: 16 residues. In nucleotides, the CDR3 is TGTGCCATCACCCCGACAGGGGGGACAGGAACCTACGAGCAGTACTTC. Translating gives CAITPTGGTGTYEQYF.

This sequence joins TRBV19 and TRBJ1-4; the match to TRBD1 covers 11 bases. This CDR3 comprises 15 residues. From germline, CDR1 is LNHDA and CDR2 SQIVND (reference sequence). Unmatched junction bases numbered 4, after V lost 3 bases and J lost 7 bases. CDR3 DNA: TGTGCCAGTAGTATCGGGACAGGGGGTTTTGAAAAACTGTTTTTT. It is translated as CASSIGTGGFEKLFF.

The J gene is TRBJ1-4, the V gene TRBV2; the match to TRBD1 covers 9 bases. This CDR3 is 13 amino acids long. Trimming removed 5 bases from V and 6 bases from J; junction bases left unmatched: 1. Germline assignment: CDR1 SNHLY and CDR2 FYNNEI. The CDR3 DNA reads TGTGCCAGCAGTCGGGACAGGGATGAAAAACTGTTTTTT. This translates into CASSRDRDEKLFF.

The DNA for the CDR3 is TGTGCCAGCAGCATCAATCCTGGGGCCAACGTCCTGACTTTC. This translates into CASSINPGANVLTF. This chain joins TRBV7-3 and TRBJ2-6; D ambiguous. The CDR3 covers 14 residues. From germline, CDR1 is SGHTA and CDR2 FQGTGA. With 5 bases removed from V and 2 bases from J, the gap between germline ends came to 7 bases.

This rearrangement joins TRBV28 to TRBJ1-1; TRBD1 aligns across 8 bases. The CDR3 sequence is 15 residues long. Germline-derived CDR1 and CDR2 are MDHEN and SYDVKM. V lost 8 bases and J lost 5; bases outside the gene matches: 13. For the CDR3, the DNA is TGTGCCAGCGGGGGGGGAGGACAGGGAGGAACTGAAGCTTTCTTT. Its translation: CASGGGGQGGTEAFF. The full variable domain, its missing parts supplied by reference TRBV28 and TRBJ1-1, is DVKVTQSSRYLVKRTGEKVFLECVQDMDHENMFWYRQDPGLGLRLIYFSYDVKMKEKGDIPEGYSVSREKKERFSLILESASTNQTSMYLCASGGGGQGGTEAFFGQGTRLTVV.

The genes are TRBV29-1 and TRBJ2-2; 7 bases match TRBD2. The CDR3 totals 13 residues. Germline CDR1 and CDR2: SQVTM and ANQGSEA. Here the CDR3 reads CSGGEGRTGELFF. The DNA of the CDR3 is TGCAGTGGGGGGGAAGGCCGCACCGGGGAGCTGTTTTTT.

The CDR3 region is CASSRSGSSYNEQFF. The CDR3, as DNA: TGTGCCAGCAGCCGAAGCGGAAGCTCCTACAATGAGCAGTTCTTC. The chain is built from TRBV11-2 and TRBJ2-1; D is possibly TRBD2 (5 bases). Looked up from germline, CDR1 is SGHAT and CDR2 is FQNNGV. V was cut by 5 bases and J by 0 bases, with 11 bases left in between. The CDR3 is 15 residues long. The full variable domain, with the rest looked up from reference TRBV11-2 and TRBJ2-1, is EAGVAQSPRYKIIEKRQSVAFWCNPISGHATLYWYQQILGQGPKLLIQFQNNGVVDDSQLPKDRFSAERLKGVDSTLKIQPAKLEDSAVYLCASSRSGSSYNEQFFGPGTRLTVL.

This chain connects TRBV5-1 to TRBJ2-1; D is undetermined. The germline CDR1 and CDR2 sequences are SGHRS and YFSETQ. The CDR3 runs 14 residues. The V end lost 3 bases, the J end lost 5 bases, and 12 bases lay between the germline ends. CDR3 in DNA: TGCGCCAGCAGCTCAACTTTACTTGACAATGAGCAGTTCTTC. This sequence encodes CASSSTLLDNEQFF. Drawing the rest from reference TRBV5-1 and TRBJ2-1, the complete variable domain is KAGVTQTPRYLIKTRGQQVTLSCSPISGHRSVSWYQQTPGQGLQFLFEYFSETQRNKGNFPGRFSGRQFSNSRSEMNVSTLELGDSALYLCASSSTLLDNEQFFGPGTRLTVL.

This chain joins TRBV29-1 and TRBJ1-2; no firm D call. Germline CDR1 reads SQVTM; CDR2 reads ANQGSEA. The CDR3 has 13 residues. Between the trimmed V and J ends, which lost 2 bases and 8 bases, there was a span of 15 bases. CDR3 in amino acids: CSVESPGREGYTF. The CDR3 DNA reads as TGCAGCGTTGAATCCCCCGGGAGAGAGGGCTACACCTTC.

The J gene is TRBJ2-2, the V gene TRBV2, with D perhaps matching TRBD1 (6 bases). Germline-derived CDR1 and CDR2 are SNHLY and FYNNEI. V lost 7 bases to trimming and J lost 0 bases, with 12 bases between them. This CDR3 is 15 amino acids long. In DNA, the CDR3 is TGTGCCAGCACCCCTGGACAGACGAACACCGGGGAGCTGTTTTTT. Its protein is CASTPGQTNTGELFF.